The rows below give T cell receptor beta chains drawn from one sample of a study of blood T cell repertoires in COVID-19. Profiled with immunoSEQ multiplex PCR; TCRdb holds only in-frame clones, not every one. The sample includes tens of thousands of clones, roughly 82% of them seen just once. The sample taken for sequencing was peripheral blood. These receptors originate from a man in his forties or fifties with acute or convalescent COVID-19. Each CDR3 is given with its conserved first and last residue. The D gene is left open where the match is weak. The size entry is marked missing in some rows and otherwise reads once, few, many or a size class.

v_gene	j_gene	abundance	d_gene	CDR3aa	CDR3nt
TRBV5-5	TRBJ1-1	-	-	CASSSQIGRGNTEAFF	TGTGCCAGCAGCTCCCAGATCGGAAGGGGGAACACTGAAGCTTTCTTT
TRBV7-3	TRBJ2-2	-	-	CASSFWAGTGELFF	TGTGCCAGCAGCTTTTGGGCGGGGACCGGGGAGCTGTTTTTT
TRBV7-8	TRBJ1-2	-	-	CASSLEPDSLYGYTF	TGTGCCAGCAGCTTAGAACCCGACAGCCTTTATGGCTACACCTTC
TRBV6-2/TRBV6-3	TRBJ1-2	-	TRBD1	CASSRDRGRYGYTF	TGTGCCAGCAGCCGGGACAGGGGCCGCTATGGCTACACCTTC
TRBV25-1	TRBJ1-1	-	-	CASSGAGLLNTEAFF	TGTGCCAGCAGTGGCGCGGGACTATTGAACACTGAAGCTTTCTTT
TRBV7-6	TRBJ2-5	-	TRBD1	CASSLGAQGAQETQYF	TGTGCCAGCAGCTTAGGGGCGCAGGGGGCCCAAGAGACCCAGTACTTC
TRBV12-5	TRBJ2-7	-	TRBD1	CASGLQLQGLGEQYF	TGTGCTAGTGGTTTGCAGCTACAGGGGCTTGGCGAGCAGTACTTC
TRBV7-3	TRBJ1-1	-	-	CASSVTYGRTEAFF	TGTGCCAGCAGCGTTACTTACGGTCGCACTGAAGCTTTCTTT
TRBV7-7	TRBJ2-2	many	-	CASSLEQAGELFF	TGTGCCAGCAGCTTAGAGCAGGCCGGGGAGCTGTTTTTT
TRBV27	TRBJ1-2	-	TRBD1	CASSLSGTGHGYTF	TGTGCCAGCAGTCTTTCCGGGACAGGGCATGGCTACACCTTC
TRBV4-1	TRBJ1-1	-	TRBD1	CASSPVLLPGGRTEAFF	TGCGCCAGCAGCCCAGTCTTGTTGCCAGGGGGCCGAACTGAAGCTTTCTTT
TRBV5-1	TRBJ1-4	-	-	CASSLGGLEATNEKLFF	TGCGCCAGCAGCTTGGGGGGGCTTGAGGCAACTAATGAAAAACTGTTTTTT
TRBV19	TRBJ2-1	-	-	CASSITGSGNNEQFF	TGTGCCAGTAGTATTACCGGGTCGGGAAACAATGAGCAGTTCTTC
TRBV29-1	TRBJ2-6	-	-	CSVEASGANVLTF	TGCAGCGTTGAGGCCTCTGGGGCCAACGTCCTGACTTTC
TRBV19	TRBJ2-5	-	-	CASSREGRGGETQYF	TGTGCCAGTAGTCGGGAAGGGAGAGGAGGAGAGACCCAGTACTTC
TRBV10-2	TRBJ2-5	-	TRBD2	CASSEGAGGMVFEETQYF	TGCGCCAGCAGTGAAGGGGCGGGGGGGATGGTTTTCGAAGAGACCCAGTACTTC